The present entry profiles one TCR beta chain with its context. These data are taken from a study of blood T cell repertoires in COVID-19. Per the study methods: Counts of nucleated cells, estimated from reference gene primer amplification, were obtained. Sequencing was performed with immunoSEQ multiplex PCR; in TCRdb, only in-frame clones are kept and a portion is missing. V and J calls and clone size are those listed in that table; D and trimming were worked out from the DNA. This table has 290,000 or so clones, about 90% appearing once. Trimming cost V 5 bases and J 3 bases, with 10 bases left between them. Germline CDR1 reads MNHEY; CDR2 reads SVGAGI. The length of the CDR3 is 14 residues.

This chain connects TRBV6-5 to TRBJ2-2; D perhaps matches TRBD2 (5 bases). The sequence came from a man aged 18 to 29 with active or convalescent COVID-19. Specimen: peripheral blood. In DNA, the CDR3 is TGTGCCAGCAGTCTTCAGGAGGACACCGGGGAGCTGTTTTTT. It yields the protein CASSLQEDTGELFF.